Shown below are 10 T cell receptor beta chains from a single sample sequenced in a study of CXCR3-negative and CXCR3-positive naive CD8 T cells (dated 2019 in TCRdb). Paper-wide results and their limitations: Compared with CXCR3-negative naive cells, CXCR3-positive naive cells had TRB CDR3s with higher hydrophobicity (lower Kidera factor 4), lower energy, and higher strength and volume indices.

Their cognate antigens are unknown. Sequenced using a NextSeq 550. The Human TCR Profiling Kit (MiLaboratory) was used to prepare UMI-labeled 5' RACE TRB cDNA libraries. Each entry corresponds to one CDR3 protein sequence from reads that TCRdb reprocessed, and DNA is not given. In this sample's table one finds about 150,000 distinct CDR3 sequences. About 0.44% of the sample is taken by the ten largest. The sequenced sample was naive CXCR3+ CD8+ T cells from blood. The cell subset or site tag for this specimen amounts to: CD45RO-CCR7+CD27+CD95- naive CD8+ T cells expressing CXCR3 (TNR3+). The receptors derive from a human donor in good health. Some clones in this sample may be carry-over from other donors' samples.

The CDR3 sequence: CASTGDRENSPLHF. The chain uses TRBV28 and TRBJ1-6; the TRBD1 assignment by TCRdb is unverifiable without DNA. CDR3 length equals 14 residues. CDR1 is MDHEN and CDR2 is SYDVKM in the germline V gene.

The CDR3 reads CASSKPQSGTIYEQYF. The rearrangement links TRBV6-1 to TRBJ2-7; TCRdb's D call, TRBD1, is unchecked because there is no DNA. This CDR3 has 16 residues. Per germline, CDR1 MNHNS and CDR2 SASEGT.

This chain uses TRBV7-3 with TRBJ2-2; no DNA is available, so the TRBD1 call from TCRdb remains unchecked. Germline lookup yields CDR1 SGHTA and CDR2 FQGTGA. The CDR3 extends over 15 amino acids. CDR3 sequence reads: CASSPIPENTGELFF.

J is TRBJ2-5 and V is TRBV15. The CDR3 consists of 15 residues. Germline CDR1 is LNHNV and CDR2 is YYDKDF (reference sequence). The CDR3 spells CATSRDRLTQETQYF.

The CDR3 is CASSQGTQIYEQYF. The rearrangement links TRBV3-1 to TRBJ2-7. From germline, CDR1 is LGHDT and CDR2 YNNKEL (reference sequence). This CDR3 is 14 amino acids long.

The gene calls are TRBV29-1 and TRBJ2-5; TCRdb lists TRBD1, though no DNA is available to test this call. This CDR3 comprises 14 residues. Germline V gene sequence: CDR1 SQVTM, CDR2 ANQGSEA. The CDR3 loop reads CSVEAPGLVETQYF.

This chain links TRBV28 with TRBJ2-3. CDR3 length: 15 amino acids. The germline V gene has CDR1 MDHEN and CDR2 SYDVKM. The CDR3 loop reads CASSRRRSSTDTQYF.

The chain's CDR3 is CASSSAGPSLETQYF. This chain uses TRBV5-1 with TRBJ2-5; TCRdb returns TRBD2, unconfirmable since there is no DNA. Germline CDR1 is SGHRS and CDR2 is YFSETQ. The CDR3 length is 15 residues.

This chain connects TRBV10-3 to TRBJ1-2. The germline V gene encodes CDR1 ENHRY and CDR2 SYGVKD. The CDR3 runs to 14 residues. CDR3 sequence: CAISESGQVHGYTF.

CDR3 region: CASSPPGAGFGYEQYF. The rearrangement links TRBV18 to TRBJ2-7. The CDR3 contains 16 residues. The germline V gene encodes CDR1 KGHSH and CDR2 LQKENI.